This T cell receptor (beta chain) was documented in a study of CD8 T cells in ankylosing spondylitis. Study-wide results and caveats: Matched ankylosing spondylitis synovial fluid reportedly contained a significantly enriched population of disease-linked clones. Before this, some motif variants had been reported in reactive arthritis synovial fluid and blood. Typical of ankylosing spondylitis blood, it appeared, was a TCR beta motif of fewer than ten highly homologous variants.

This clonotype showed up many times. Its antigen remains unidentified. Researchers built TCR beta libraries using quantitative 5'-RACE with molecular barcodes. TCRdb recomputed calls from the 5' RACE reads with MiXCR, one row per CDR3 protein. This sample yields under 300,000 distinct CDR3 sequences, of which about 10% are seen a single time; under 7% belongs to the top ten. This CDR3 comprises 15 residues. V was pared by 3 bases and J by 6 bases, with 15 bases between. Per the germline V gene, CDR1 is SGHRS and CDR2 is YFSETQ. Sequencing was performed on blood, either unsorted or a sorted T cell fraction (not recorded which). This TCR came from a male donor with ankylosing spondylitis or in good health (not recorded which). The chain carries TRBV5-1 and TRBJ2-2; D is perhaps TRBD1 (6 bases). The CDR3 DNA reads TGCGCCAGCAGCTCACGGACAGCCGCTCCCGGGGAGCTGTTTTTT. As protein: CASSSRTAAPGELFF.